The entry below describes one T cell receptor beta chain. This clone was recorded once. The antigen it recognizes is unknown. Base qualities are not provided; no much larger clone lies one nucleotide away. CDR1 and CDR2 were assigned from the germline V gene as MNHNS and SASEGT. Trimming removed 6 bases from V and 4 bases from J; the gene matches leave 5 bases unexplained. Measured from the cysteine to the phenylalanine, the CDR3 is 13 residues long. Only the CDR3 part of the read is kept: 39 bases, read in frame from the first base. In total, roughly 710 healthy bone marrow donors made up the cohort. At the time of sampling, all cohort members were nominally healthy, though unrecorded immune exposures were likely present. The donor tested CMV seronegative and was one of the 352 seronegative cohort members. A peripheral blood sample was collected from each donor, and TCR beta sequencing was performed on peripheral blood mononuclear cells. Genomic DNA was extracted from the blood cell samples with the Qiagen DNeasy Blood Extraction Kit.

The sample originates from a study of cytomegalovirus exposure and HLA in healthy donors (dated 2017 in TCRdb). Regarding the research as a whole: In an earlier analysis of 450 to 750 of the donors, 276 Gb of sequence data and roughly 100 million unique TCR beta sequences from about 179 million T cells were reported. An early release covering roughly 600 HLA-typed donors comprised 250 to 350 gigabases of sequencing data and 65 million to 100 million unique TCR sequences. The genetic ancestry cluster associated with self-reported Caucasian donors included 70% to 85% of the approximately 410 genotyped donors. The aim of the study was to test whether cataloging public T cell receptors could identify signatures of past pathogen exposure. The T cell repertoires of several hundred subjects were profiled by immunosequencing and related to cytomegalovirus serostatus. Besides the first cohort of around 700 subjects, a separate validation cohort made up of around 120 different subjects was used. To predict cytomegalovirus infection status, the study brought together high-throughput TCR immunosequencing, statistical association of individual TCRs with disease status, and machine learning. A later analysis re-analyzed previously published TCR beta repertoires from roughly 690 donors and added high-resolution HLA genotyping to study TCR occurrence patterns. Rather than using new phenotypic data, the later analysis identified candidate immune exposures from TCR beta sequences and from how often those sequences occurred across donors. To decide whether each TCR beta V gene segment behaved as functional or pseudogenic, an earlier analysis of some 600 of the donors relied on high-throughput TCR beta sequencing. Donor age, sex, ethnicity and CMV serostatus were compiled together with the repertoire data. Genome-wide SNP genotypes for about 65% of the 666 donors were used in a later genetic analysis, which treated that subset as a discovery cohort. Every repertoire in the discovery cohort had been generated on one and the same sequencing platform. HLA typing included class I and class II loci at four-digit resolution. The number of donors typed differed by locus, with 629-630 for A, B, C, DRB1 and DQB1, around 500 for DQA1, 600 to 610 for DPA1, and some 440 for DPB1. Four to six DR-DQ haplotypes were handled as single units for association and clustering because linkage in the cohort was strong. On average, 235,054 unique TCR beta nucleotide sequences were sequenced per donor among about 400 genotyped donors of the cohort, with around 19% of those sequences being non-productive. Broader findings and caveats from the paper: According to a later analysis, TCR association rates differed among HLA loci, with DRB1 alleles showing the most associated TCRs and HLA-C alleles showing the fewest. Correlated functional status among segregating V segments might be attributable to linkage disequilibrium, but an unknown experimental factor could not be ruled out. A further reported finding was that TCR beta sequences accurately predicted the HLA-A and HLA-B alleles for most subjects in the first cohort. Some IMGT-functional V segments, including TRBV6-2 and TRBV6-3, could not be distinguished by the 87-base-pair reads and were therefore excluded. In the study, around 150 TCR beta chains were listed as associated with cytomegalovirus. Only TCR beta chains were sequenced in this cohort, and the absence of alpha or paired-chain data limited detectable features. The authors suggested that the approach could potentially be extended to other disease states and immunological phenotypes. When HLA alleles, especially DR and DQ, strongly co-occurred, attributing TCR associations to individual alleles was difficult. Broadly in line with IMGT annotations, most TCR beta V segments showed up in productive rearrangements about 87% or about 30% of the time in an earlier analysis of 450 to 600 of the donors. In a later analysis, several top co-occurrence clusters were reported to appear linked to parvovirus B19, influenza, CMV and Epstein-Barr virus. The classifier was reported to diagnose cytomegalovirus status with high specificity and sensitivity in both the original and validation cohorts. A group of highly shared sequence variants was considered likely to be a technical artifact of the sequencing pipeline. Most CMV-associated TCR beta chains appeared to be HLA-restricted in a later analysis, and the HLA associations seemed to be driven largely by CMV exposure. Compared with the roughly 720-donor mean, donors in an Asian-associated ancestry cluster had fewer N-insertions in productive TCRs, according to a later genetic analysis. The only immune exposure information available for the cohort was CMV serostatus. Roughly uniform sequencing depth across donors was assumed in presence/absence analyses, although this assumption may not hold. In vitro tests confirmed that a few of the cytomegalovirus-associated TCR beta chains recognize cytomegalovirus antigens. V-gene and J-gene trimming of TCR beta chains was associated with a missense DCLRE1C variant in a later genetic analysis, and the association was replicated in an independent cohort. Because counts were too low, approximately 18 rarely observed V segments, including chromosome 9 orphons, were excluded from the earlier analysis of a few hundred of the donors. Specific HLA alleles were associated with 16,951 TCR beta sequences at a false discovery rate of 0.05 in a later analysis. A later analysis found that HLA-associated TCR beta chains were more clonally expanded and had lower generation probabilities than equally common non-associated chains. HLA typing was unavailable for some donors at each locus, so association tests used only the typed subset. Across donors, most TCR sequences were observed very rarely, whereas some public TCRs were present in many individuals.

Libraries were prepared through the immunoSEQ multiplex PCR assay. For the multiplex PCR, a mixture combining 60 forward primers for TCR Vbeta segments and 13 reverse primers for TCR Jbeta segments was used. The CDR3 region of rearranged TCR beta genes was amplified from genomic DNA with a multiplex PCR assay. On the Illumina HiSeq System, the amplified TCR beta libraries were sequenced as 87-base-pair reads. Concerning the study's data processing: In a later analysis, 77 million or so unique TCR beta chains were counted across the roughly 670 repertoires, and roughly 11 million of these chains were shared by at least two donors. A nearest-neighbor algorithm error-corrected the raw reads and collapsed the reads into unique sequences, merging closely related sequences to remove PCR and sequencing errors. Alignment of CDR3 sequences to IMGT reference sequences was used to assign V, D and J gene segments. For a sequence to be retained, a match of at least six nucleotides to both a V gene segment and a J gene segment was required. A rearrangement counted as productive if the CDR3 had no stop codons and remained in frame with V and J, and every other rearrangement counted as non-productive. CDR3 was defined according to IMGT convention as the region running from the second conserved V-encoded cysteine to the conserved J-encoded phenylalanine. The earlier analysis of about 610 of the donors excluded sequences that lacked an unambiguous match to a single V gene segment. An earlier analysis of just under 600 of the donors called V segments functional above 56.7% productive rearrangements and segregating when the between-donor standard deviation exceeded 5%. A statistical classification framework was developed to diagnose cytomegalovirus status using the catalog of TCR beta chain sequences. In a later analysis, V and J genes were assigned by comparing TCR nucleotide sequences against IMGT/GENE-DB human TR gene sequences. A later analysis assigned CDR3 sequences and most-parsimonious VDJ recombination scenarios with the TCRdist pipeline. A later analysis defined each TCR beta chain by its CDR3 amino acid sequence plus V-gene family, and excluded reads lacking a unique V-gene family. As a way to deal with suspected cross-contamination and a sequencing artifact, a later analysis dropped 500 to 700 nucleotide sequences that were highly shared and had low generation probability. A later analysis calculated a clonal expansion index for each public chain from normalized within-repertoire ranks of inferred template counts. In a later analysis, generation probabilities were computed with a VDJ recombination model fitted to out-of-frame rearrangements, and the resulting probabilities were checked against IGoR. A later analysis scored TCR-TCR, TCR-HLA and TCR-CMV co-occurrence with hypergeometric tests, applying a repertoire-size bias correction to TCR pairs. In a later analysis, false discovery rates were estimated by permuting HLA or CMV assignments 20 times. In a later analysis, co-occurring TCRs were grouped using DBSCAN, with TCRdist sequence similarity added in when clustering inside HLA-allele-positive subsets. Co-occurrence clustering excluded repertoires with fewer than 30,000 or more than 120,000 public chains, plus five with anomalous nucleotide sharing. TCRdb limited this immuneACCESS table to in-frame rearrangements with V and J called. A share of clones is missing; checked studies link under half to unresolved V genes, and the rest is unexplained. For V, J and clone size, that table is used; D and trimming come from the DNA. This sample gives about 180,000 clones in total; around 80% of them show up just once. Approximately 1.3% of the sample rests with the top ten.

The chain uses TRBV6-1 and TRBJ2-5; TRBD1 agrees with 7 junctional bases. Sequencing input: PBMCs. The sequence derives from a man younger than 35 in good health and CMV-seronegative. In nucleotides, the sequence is TGTGCCAGCAGAACAGGGGCGTTAGAGACCCAGTACTTC. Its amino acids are CASRTGALETQYF.